These 20 T cell receptor beta chains share one sample of origin, sequenced in a study of blood T cell repertoires in COVID-19 (dated by TCRdb to 2020 to 2022). The library was prepared using the immunoSEQ multiplex PCR assay. The table comes from immuneACCESS by way of TCRdb, which keeps in-frame sequences with V and J called. Part of the clones is missing from these tables; in studies checked, under half for an unresolved V gene and the rest for unknown reasons. Counted in this sample were about 58,000 clones; 77% of them appeared once. Of the sample, 25% to 35% falls within the top ten clones. The sample was peripheral blood. Receptor source: a human donor in a cohort sampled during active COVID-19.

This clone came up a few times. The chain recombines TRBV28 with TRBJ1-1, with a possible D match to TRBD1 (6 bases). Trimming shortened V by 6 bases and J by 11 bases, and 22 bases separated the two germline ends. Germline V gene data show CDR1 as MDHEN and CDR2 as SYDVKM. The CDR3 loop spans 14 amino acids. The CDR3: CASRGMTGLLSAFF. The CDR3 bases are TGTGCCAGCAGGGGGATGACAGGCCTCCTATCGGCTTTCTTT.

This clone has just a few counts. The rearrangement links TRBV10-1 to TRBJ2-3; 7 bases fit TRBD2. Germline assignment: CDR1 WNHNN and CDR2 SYGVQD (reference sequence). V gave up 5 bases and J gave up 1 base; unmatched junction bases: 12. The CDR3 has 17 residues. The CDR3 region is CASSTGTIPSRTDTQYF. The CDR3 bases are TGCGCCAGCAGTACCGGGACTATCCCTTCCCGCACAGATACGCAGTATTTT.

This chain links TRBV27 with TRBJ1-1; the D gene is possibly TRBD1 (6 bases). Trimming removed 5 bases from V and 8 bases from J, with 15 bases in between. The germline V gene encodes CDR1 MNHEY and CDR2 SMNVEV (reference sequence). This CDR3 spans 13 amino acids. CDR3 protein: CASSRSTGLEAFF. CDR3 coding DNA: TGTGCCAGCAGTCGTAGTACAGGGTTGGAAGCTTTCTTT.

This clone occurred once. The rearrangement uses TRBV27 and TRBJ2-7; 7 positions agree with TRBD2. After removal of 10 bases from V and 4 bases from J, the junction contained 13 bases not matched to a gene. The germline V gene encodes CDR1 MNHEY and CDR2 SMNVEV (reference sequence). The CDR3 is 14 residues long. In DNA, the CDR3 is TGTGCCACCAGCCGCTTGGGGGGGTCTTACGAGCAGTACTTC. The encoded protein is CATSRLGGSYEQYF.

The chain uses TRBV19 and TRBJ1-1, with D possibly being TRBD1 (5 bases). V was trimmed by 7 bases and J by 0 bases, leaving 18 bases between them. Germline V gives CDR1 LNHDA, CDR2 SQIVND (reference sequence). The CDR3 is made up of 16 amino acids. The DNA for the CDR3 is TGTGCCAGTATTTTGTCGGCAGGGATTATGAACACTGAAGCTTTCTTT. Amino acids: CASILSAGIMNTEAFF.

The gene calls are TRBV29-1 and TRBJ2-7; the D gene is possibly TRBD2 (6 bases). The CDR3 consists of 12 residues. Deletions cut 3 bases from V and 4 bases from J, with 10 bases between. The V gene's germline CDR1 is SQVTM and CDR2 ANQGSEA. CDR3 protein: CSVDGGLYEQYF. CDR3 sequence (DNA): TGCAGCGTTGATGGGGGACTTTACGAGCAGTACTTC.

In this sample, this clone turned up a few times. This sequence joins TRBV5-4 and TRBJ2-3; the D gene is possibly TRBD2 (6 bases). Trimming took 7 bases from V and 5 from J, leaving 8 bases between them. Germline CDR1 is SGHNT and CDR2 is YYREEE (reference sequence). The CDR3 length is 11 residues. The chain's CDR3 is CASRGGDTQYF. The CDR3 DNA sequence: TGTGCCAGCCGGGGAGGAGATACGCAGTATTTT.

The chain carries TRBV15 and TRBJ2-2; D gene ambiguous. Per germline, CDR1 LNHNV and CDR2 YYDKDF (reference sequence). The CDR3 is 13 residues long. V lost 5 bases and J lost 9, with 13 bases in between. CDR3 coding DNA: TGTGCCACCAGCCCCTCCCGGGTCCGGGAGCTGTTTTTT. This gives the protein CATSPSRVRELFF.

The chain uses TRBV6-1 and TRBJ1-5, with 8 bases fitting TRBD1. The junction had 12 bases not matched to a gene; V was cut back by 2 bases and J by 3 bases. Germline V CDR1 and CDR2: MNHNS, SASEGT. The CDR3 extends over 18 amino acids. The CDR3 DNA is TGTGCCAGCAGTGAAAGAACTGGACAGGGATTGAACAATCAGCCCCAGCATTTT. Its protein product is CASSERTGQGLNNQPQHF.

This chain joins TRBV6-5 and TRBJ2-3; no definite D call. V gave up 0 bases and J gave up 5 bases, with 6 bases separating them. The CDR3 has 13 amino acids. Germline lookup yields CDR1 MNHEY and CDR2 SVGAGI. CDR3 sequence (DNA): TGTGCCAGCAGTTACTCGTTGAGAGATACGCAGTATTTT. It translates to CASSYSLRDTQYF.

This clone appeared a few times. The rearrangement links TRBV12-3 or TRBV12-4 to TRBJ2-7; TRBD2 is a possible D gene (6 bases). The CDR3 totals 12 residues. V lost 8 bases and J lost 2, with 10 bases in between. The CDR3 nucleotides read TGTGCCAGCGCGGGGCCCACCTACGAGCAGTACTTC. It specifies CASAGPTYEQYF.

This clone was counted once. The chain has TRBV25-1 and TRBJ2-3, with a weak D call TRBD2 (5 bases). Germline assignment: CDR1 MGHDK and CDR2 SYGVNS. The CDR3 covers 12 residues. Trimming stripped 8 bases from V and 0 bases from J, with 6 bases between. The CDR3 sequence: CASSGSTDTQYF. CDR3 bases: TGTGCCAGCTCGGGGAGCACAGATACGCAGTATTTT.

The rearrangement links TRBV5-4 to TRBJ1-2, with 10 bases lining up with TRBD1. V dropped 4 bases and J dropped 4; count of bases not matched to a gene: 10. Germline CDR1 reads SGHNT; CDR2 reads YYREEE (reference sequence). CDR3 length: 16 residues. The CDR3 reads CASSPGQGEFGYGYTF. CDR3 in DNA: TGTGCCAGCAGCCCCGGACAGGGGGAATTTGGCTATGGCTACACCTTC.

V is TRBV15 and J is TRBJ1-4, with 7 nucleotides matching TRBD1. V trimming: 0 bases; J trimming: 3 bases; junction bases outside the gene matches: 7. Germline CDR1 and CDR2: LNHNV and YYDKDF (reference sequence). The CDR3 consists of 17 residues. Written as DNA, the CDR3 is TGTGCCACCAGCAGAGAGTATCCGGGACAGTCTAATGAAAAACTGTTTTTT. This translates into CATSREYPGQSNEKLFF.

This clone was recorded a few times. The genes are TRBV29-1 and TRBJ2-2; no clear D gene. Trimming removed 8 bases from V and 2 bases from J, with 12 bases in between. Germline V CDR1 and CDR2: SQVTM, ANQGSEA. CDR3 length equals 13 residues. The CDR3 DNA follows: TGCAGCCTGAAGAGCGCCAACACCGGGGAGCTGTTTTTT. Translation gives CSLKSANTGELFF.

V is TRBV5-6 and J is TRBJ1-1; 11 bases map to TRBD1. V was clipped by 4 bases and J by 8 bases; unmatched bases: 4. CDR3 size: 13 residues. Germline CDR1 SGHDT, CDR2 YYEEEE. The CDR3 protein is CASSLGTGGEAFF. The CDR3 DNA is TGTGCCAGCAGCCTTGGGACAGGGGGGGAAGCTTTCTTT.

This rearrangement joins TRBV6-5 to TRBJ2-7; 11 bases map to TRBD2. J was trimmed by 7 bases and V by 0 bases; bases with no gene match: 5. The CDR3 is made up of 15 amino acids. CDR1 MNHEY and CDR2 SVGAGI come from the germline V gene. The CDR3 DNA sequence: TGTGCCAGCAGTTACTCGACTAGCGGGAAGAATGAGCAGTACTTC. It yields the protein CASSYSTSGKNEQYF.

The chain carries TRBV5-1 and TRBJ1-4; D possibly corresponds to TRBD1 (5 bases). V was shortened by 4 bases and J by 7 bases, with 14 bases between the two germline ends. CDR1 is SGHRS, CDR2 YFSETQ, per germline. This CDR3 comprises 14 residues. Here the CDR3 DNA reads TGCGCCAGCAGCCGGGGGGACTCCCTTGAAAAACTGTTTTTT. Amino acids: CASSRGDSLEKLFF.

The chain is built from TRBV6-5 and TRBJ2-3; 7 bases fit TRBD2. The CDR3 loop spans 16 amino acids. Germline assignment: CDR1 MNHEY and CDR2 SVGAGI. Unmatched junction bases numbered 7, after V lost 4 bases and J lost 0 bases. The CDR3 reads CASSFGLDPSTDTQYF. In DNA form, the CDR3 reads TGTGCCAGCAGTTTCGGACTAGACCCTAGCACAGATACGCAGTATTTT.

This clone was counted a single time. The V and J genes are TRBV5-1 and TRBJ1-6; no clear D gene. CDR1 is SGHRS, CDR2 YFSETQ, per germline. V was trimmed by 0 bases and J by 1 base, leaving 5 bases between them. This CDR3 is 15 amino acids long. CDR3 residues: CASSLGQSYNSPLHF. Here the CDR3 DNA reads TGCGCCAGCAGCTTGGGTCAGTCCTATAATTCACCCCTCCACTTT.